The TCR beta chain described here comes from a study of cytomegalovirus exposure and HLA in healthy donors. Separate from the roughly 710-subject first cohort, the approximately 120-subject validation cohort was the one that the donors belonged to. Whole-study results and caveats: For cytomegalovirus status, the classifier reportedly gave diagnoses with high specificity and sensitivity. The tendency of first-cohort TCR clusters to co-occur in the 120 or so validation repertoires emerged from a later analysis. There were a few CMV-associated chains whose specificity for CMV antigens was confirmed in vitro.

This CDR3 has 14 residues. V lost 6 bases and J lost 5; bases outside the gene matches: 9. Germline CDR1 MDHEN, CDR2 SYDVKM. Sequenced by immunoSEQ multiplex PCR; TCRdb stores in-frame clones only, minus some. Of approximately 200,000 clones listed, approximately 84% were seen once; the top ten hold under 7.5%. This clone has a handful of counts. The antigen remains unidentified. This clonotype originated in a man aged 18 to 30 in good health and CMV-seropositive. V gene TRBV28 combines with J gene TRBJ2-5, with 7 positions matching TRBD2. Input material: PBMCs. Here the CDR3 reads CASSYSGMGETQYF. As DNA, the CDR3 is TGTGCCAGCAGCTACAGCGGGATGGGGGAGACCCAGTACTTC.